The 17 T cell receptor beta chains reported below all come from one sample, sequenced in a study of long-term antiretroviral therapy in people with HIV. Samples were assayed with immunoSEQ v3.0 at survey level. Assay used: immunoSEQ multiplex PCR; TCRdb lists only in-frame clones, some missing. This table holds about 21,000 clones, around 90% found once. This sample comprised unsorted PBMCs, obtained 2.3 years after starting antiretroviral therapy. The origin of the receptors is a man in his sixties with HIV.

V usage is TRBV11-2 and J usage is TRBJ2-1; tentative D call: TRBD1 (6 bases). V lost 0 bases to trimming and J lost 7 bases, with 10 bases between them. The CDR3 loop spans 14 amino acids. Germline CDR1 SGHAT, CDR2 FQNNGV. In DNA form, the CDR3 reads TGTGCCAGCAGCTTAGAAGCAGGGACAAATGAGCAGTTCTTC. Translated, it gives CASSLEAGTNEQFF.

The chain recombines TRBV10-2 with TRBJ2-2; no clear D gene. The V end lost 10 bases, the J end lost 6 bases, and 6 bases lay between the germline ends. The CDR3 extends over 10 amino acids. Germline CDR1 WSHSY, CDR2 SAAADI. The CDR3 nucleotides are TGCGCCACCCAGGCCGGGGAGCTGTTTTTT. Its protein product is CATQAGELFF.

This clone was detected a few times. CDR3 in DNA: TGTGCCAGCAGCTTAAGGGAAGTAAATGAGCAGTTCTTC. This gives the protein CASSLREVNEQFF. The rearrangement links TRBV7-8 to TRBJ2-1, with D unresolved. Germline CDR1 SGHVS, CDR2 FQNEAQ. V lost 2 bases and J lost 7, with 9 bases in between. This CDR3 spans 13 amino acids. The full variable domain, its missing parts supplied by reference TRBV7-8 and TRBJ2-1, is GAGVSQSPRYKVAKRGQDVALRCDPISGHVSLFWYQQALGQGPEFLTYFQNEAQLDKSGLPSDRFFAERPEGSVSTLKIQRTQQEDSAVYLCASSLREVNEQFFGPGTRLTVL.

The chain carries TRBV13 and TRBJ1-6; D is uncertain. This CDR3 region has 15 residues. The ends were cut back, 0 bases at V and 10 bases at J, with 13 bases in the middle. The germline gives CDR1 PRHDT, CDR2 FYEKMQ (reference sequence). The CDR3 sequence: CASSLGGGFSSPLHF. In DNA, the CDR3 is TGTGCCAGCAGCTTAGGGGGCGGGTTTTCGTCACCCCTCCACTTT.

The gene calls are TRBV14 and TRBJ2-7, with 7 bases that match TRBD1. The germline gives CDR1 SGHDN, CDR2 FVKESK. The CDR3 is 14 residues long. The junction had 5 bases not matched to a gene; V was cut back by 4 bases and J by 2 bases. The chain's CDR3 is CASSRRGTAYEQYF. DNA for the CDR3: TGTGCCAGCAGCCGTAGAGGGACAGCCTACGAGCAGTACTTC.

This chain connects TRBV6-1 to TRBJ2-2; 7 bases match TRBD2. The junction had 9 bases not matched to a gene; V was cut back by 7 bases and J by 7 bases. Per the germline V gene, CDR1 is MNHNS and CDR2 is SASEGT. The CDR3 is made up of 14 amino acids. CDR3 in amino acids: CASITGGVDGELFF. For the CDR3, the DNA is TGTGCCAGCATAACGGGGGGAGTAGACGGGGAGCTGTTTTTT.

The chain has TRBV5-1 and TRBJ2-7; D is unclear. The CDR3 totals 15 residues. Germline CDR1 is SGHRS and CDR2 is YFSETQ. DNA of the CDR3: TGCACCCGTCACCCGTGCTCTAAGAGCTCCTACGAGCAGTACTTC. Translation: CTRHPCSKSSYEQYF.

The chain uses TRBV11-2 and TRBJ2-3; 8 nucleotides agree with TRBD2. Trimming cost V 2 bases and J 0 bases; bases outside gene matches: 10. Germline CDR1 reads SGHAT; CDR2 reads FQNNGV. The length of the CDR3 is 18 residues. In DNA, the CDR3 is TGTGCCAGCAGCTTAAGGACGTCCAGCGGGGGAAGCACAGATACGCAGTATTTT. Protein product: CASSLRTSSGGSTDTQYF. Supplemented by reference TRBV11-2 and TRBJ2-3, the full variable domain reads EAGVAQSPRYKIIEKRQSVAFWCNPISGHATLYWYQQILGQGPKLLIQFQNNGVVDDSQLPKDRFSAERLKGVDSTLKIQPAKLEDSAVYLCASSLRTSSGGSTDTQYFGPGTRLTVL.

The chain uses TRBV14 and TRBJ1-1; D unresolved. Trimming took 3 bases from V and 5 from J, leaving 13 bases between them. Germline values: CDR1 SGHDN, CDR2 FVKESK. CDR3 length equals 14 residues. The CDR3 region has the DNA TGTGCCAGCAGCCACTCCCAGGAGGTGACTGAAGCTTTCTTT. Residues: CASSHSQEVTEAFF.

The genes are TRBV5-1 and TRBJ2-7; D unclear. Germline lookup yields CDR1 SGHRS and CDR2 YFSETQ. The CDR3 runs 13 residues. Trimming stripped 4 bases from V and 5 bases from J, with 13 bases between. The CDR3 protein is CASSLRYTDEQYF. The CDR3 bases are TGCGCCAGCAGCCTCCGTTATACGGACGAGCAGTACTTC.

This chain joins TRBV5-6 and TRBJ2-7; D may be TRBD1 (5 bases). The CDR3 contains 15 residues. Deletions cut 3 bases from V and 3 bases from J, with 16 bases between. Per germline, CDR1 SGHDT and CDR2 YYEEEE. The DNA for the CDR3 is TGTGCCAGCAGCTCCCAGGGCGATGACATCTACGAGCAGTACTTC. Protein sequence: CASSSQGDDIYEQYF.

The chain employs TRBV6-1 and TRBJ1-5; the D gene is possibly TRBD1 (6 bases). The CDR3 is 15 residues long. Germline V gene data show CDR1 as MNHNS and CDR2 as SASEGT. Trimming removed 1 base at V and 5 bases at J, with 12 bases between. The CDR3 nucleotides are TGTGCCAGCAGTGAAGTAGGGGCAGGGGATCAGCCCCAGCATTTT. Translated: CASSEVGAGDQPQHF.

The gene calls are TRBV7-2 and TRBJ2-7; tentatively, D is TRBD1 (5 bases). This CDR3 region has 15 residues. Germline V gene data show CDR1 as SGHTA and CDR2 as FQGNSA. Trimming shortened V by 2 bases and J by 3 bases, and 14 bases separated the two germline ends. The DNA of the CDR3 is TGTGCCAGCAGCTTAAGGCAGGGTGATCGCTACGAGCAGTACTTC. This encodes CASSLRQGDRYEQYF.

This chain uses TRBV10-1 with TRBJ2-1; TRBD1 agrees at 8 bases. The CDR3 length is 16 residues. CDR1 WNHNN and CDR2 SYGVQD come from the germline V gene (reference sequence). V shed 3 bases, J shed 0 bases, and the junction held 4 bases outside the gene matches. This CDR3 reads CASSEAGGSSYNEQFF. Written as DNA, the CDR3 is TGCGCCAGCAGTGAAGCAGGGGGCAGCTCCTACAATGAGCAGTTCTTC.

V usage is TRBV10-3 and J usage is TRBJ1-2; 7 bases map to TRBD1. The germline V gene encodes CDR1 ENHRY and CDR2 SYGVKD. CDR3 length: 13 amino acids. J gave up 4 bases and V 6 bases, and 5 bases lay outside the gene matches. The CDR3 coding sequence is TGTGCCATCAGCCAAGGGGGCAGCTATGGCTACACCTTC. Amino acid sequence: CAISQGGSYGYTF.

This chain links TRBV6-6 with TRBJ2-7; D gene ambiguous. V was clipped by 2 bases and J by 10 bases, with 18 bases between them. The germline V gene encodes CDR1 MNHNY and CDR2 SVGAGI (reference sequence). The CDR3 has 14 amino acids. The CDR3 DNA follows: TGTGCCAGCAGTTACAAGTCTACAGAGTTCGAACAGTACTTC. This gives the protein CASSYKSTEFEQYF.

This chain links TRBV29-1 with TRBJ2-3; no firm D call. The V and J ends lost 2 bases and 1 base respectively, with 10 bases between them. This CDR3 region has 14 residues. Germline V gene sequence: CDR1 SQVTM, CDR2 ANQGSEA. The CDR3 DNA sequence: TGCAGCGTTGAAAACCCCCAGGGCACAGATACGCAGTATTTT. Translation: CSVENPQGTDTQYF.